These T cell receptor beta chains were read from a single sample in a study of T-cell reconstitution after alpha-beta-depleted transplantation in children. TCRdb ran MiXCR on the PCR reads and lists one entry per CDR3 protein. This table has about 980,000 distinct CDR3 sequences, roughly 29% appearing once. The sequences come from PBMCs, mostly from graft donor cells, collected 360 days after TCRalphabeta/CD19-depleted stem cell transplant. The receptors here all came from a boy in the first two years of life who had a stem cell transplant for SCID, so the T cells may come from the graft donor. Each CDR3 is given with its conserved first and last residue. Fields, in order: J gene, D gene, clone size, V gene, CDR3 DNA, CDR3 protein. D genes are given only for firm matches. Expanded clones are given a class, and other clones once, few, many or no size at all.

J gene: TRBJ1-2
D gene: -
clone size: -
V gene: TRBV4-3
CDR3 DNA: TGCGCCAGCAGCCAAGAGCCGGCGGGAGTTCCTCTCTACGGCTACACCTTC
CDR3 protein: CASSQEPAGVPLYGYTF

J gene: TRBJ2-5
D gene: -
clone size: few
V gene: TRBV9
CDR3 DNA: TGTGCCAGCAGCGTGGAGGACGGATATTATGAGACCCAGTACTTC
CDR3 protein: CASSVEDGYYETQYF

J gene: TRBJ2-3
D gene: -
clone size: few
V gene: TRBV20-1
CDR3 DNA: TGCAGTGCGTCCCTTTCTCCCGCAGATACGCAGTATTTT
CDR3 protein: CSASLSPADTQYF

J gene: TRBJ2-7
D gene: -
clone size: -
V gene: TRBV28
CDR3 DNA: TGTGCCAGCAGGTTGGGGACCGACGCTCCCTACGAGCAGTACTTC
CDR3 protein: CASRLGTDAPYEQYF

J gene: TRBJ2-2
D gene: -
clone size: -
V gene: TRBV9
CDR3 DNA: TGTGCCAGCAGCGTAGCCCCCACTAGCCGGGGGGAGCTGTTTTTT
CDR3 protein: CASSVAPTSRGELFF

J gene: TRBJ2-5
D gene: -
clone size: -
V gene: TRBV6-5
CDR3 DNA: TGTGCCAGCAGTTACCTGTCGGTAAAAGGGGCCCAGTACTTC
CDR3 protein: CASSYLSVKGAQYF

J gene: TRBJ2-7
D gene: -
clone size: once
V gene: TRBV10-3
CDR3 DNA: TGTGCCATCAGTGAGTTACGGGAGCAGTACTTC
CDR3 protein: CAISELREQYF

J gene: TRBJ2-2
D gene: -
clone size: few
V gene: TRBV5-6
CDR3 DNA: TGTGCCAGCAGCTTCCAGCGAGCCGGGGAGCTGTTTTTT
CDR3 protein: CASSFQRAGELFF

J gene: TRBJ2-7
D gene: TRBD2
clone size: -
V gene: TRBV6-1
CDR3 DNA: TGTGCCAGCAGCCTTCAGCGGGGGTACTCCTACGAGCAGTACTTC
CDR3 protein: CASSLQRGYSYEQYF

J gene: TRBJ2-1
D gene: -
clone size: few
V gene: TRBV6-1
CDR3 DNA: TGTGCCAGCGGTGAGACTCTAGCCTCCTACAATGAGCAGTTCTTC
CDR3 protein: CASGETLASYNEQFF

J gene: TRBJ2-7
D gene: -
clone size: few
V gene: TRBV4-3
CDR3 DNA: TGCGCCAGCAGCCGCGCGACAGATCGGGAGCAGTACTTC
CDR3 protein: CASSRATDREQYF

J gene: TRBJ2-7
D gene: TRBD1
clone size: -
V gene: TRBV11-2
CDR3 DNA: TGTGCCAGCAGCCCGGGACAGACAATCTACGAGCAGTACTTC
CDR3 protein: CASSPGQTIYEQYF

J gene: TRBJ2-4
D gene: -
clone size: -
V gene: TRBV27
CDR3 DNA: TGTGCCAGCAGTTTATATCCAGGGACCAAAAACATTCAGTACTTC
CDR3 protein: CASSLYPGTKNIQYF

J gene: TRBJ2-7
D gene: -
clone size: -
V gene: TRBV4-2
CDR3 DNA: TGTGCCAGCAGCCAAGATTCGGGGGCCAACTACGAGCAGTACTTC
CDR3 protein: CASSQDSGANYEQYF

J gene: TRBJ2-3
D gene: -
clone size: -
V gene: TRBV20-1
CDR3 DNA: TGCAGTACCCCTAGGGGGGGTGGCACAGATACGCAGTATTTT
CDR3 protein: CSTPRGGGTDTQYF

J gene: TRBJ2-3
D gene: -
clone size: few
V gene: TRBV4-2
CDR3 DNA: TGTGCCAGCAGCCCAAGCCCCCCAGATACGCAGTATTTT
CDR3 protein: CASSPSPPDTQYF

J gene: TRBJ1-4
D gene: TRBD1
clone size: -
V gene: TRBV20-1
CDR3 DNA: TGCAGTGCTCACTATACCGGGACAGGCGGAAAACTGTTTTTT
CDR3 protein: CSAHYTGTGGKLFF

J gene: TRBJ2-5
D gene: -
clone size: -
V gene: TRBV6-5
CDR3 DNA: TGTGCCAGCAGGTTATTCGAGACCCAGTACTTC
CDR3 protein: CASRLFETQYF

J gene: TRBJ2-2
D gene: -
clone size: -
V gene: TRBV24-1
CDR3 DNA: TGTGCCACCAGTGAGAGATACACCGGGGAGCTGTTTTTT
CDR3 protein: CATSERYTGELFF

J gene: TRBJ2-3
D gene: -
clone size: few
V gene: TRBV20-1
CDR3 DNA: TGCAGTGCTAGATTGCGGCGTAGCACAGATACGCAGTATTTT
CDR3 protein: CSARLRRSTDTQYF